What follows are 8 T cell receptor beta chains derived from one specimen sequenced in a study of T-cell memory formation after mild COVID-19. TCRdb reanalysed the 5' RACE reads using MiXCR and keeps one entry per CDR3 protein. There are around 470,000 distinct CDR3 sequences in the sample; 20% occur only once, and roughly 8.4% lies in the top ten. Sequencing was carried out using PBMCs or a T cell subset sorted from them (not recorded which). These receptors were collected from an adult woman who had mild COVID-19 (a few samples of this study predate the infection). Cell type and time point are not known.

This clonotype was detected only once. J is TRBJ1-2 and V is TRBV21-1; the table's D call of TRBD1 was not tested on the DNA. TRBV21-1 is given as a pseudogene. The CDR3 sequence is 16 residues long. The CDR3 DNA is TGTGCCAGCAGCAAAGTCGTCAGGGAATTGGACTATGGCTACACCTTC. Amino acids: CASSKVVRELDYGYTF.

The chain couples TRBV6-4 to TRBJ2-3, with 7 bases fitting TRBD1. The CDR3 length is 14 residues. Germline V gives CDR1 MRHNA, CDR2 SNTAGT. The V segment lost 3 bases and the J segment 6 bases; nucleotides outside the gene matches: 6. CDR3 in amino acids: CASSETGLVDTQYF. DNA for the CDR3: TGTGCCAGCAGTGAGACAGGGCTCGTCGATACGCAGTATTTT.

The rearrangement links TRBV29-1 to TRBJ2-7; 7 bases line up with TRBD2. J gave up 4 bases and V 6 bases, and 12 bases lay outside the gene matches. Germline lookup yields CDR1 SQVTM and CDR2 ANQGSEA. This CDR3 has 14 residues. The CDR3 DNA follows: TGCAGCGTCGGGAGGATAGACGCCGGTTACGAGCAGTACTTC. It specifies CSVGRIDAGYEQYF.

In its sample, this clonotype was seen a few times. At one end the junction does not follow the germline gene, possibly because of a read error. The chain is built from TRBV4-2 and TRBJ2-7; TRBD2 matches at 9 bases. The CDR3 has 16 residues. Germline V CDR1 and CDR2: LGHNA, YNFKEQ. CDR3 sequence (DNA): TGTGCCAGCAGCCGAGAGACTAGCGGACTCTCCTTCGAGCAGTACTTC. This codes for CASSRETSGLSFEQYF.

The chain combines TRBV5-1 with TRBJ2-2, with D tentatively TRBD1 or TRBD2 (6 bases each). The CDR3 length is 15 residues. V was cut by 6 bases and J by 0 bases, with 12 bases left in between. Germline V CDR1 and CDR2: SGHRS, YFSETQ. Here the CDR3 reads CASNLGGANTGELFF. The CDR3 DNA is TGCGCCAGCAACCTGGGGGGCGCGAACACCGGGGAGCTGTTTTTT.

This clonotype was observed a handful of times. The V gene is TRBV2, the J gene TRBJ1-2; D call uncertain. V lost 2 bases and J 8 bases, leaving 6 bases between the germline ends. Per germline, CDR1 SNHLY and CDR2 FYNNEI. The CDR3 runs 11 residues. The CDR3 loop reads CASSETEGYTF. The CDR3 DNA reads as TGTGCCAGCAGTGAAACAGAAGGCTACACCTTC.

This clonotype was observed a handful of times. V and J are TRBV12-3 or TRBV12-4 and TRBJ2-5, with TRBD2 matching 7 bases. The CDR3 totals 16 residues. The trim removed 2 bases at V and 6 bases at J, leaving 12 bases unmatched. The CDR3 nucleotides are TGTGCCAGCAGTTTAATACGGGACTACCCTCGGAAGACCCAGTACTTC. Its protein is CASSLIRDYPRKTQYF.

CDR3 region: CASSEGRTNTEAFF. CDR3 in DNA: TGTGCCAGCAGTGAGGGGCGGACGAACACTGAAGCTTTCTTT. The chain links TRBV12-3 or TRBV12-4 to TRBJ1-1; TRBD1 is a possible D gene (5 bases). The CDR3 is made up of 14 amino acids. The V gene lost 5 bases and the J gene lost 1 base, with 11 bases spanning the gap.